Listed below are T cell receptor beta chains from one sample, sequenced in a study of blood T cell repertoires in COVID-19. Libraries were prepared by immunoSEQ multiplex PCR; TCRdb keeps only in-frame clonotypes and omits some of them. Of around 230,000 clones in the sample, approximately 75% were seen once. Sequencing input: PBMCs or T cells enriched from blood (not recorded which). These receptors originate from a man between 35 and 55 years old who had recovered from COVID-19. Both conserved end residues are part of each CDR3. The D gene is left open where the match is weak. Size values are once, few and many counts, or a class for expanded clones, and some rows have none.

clone size	J gene	V gene	D gene	CDR3 DNA	CDR3 protein
.	TRBJ2-1	TRBV11-3	.	TGTGCCAGCAGTTCGGGGACAAGCTCGGAGTACAATGAGCAGTTCTTC	CASSSGTSSEYNEQFF
.	TRBJ2-4	TRBV4-1	.	TGCGCCAGCAGCCATCCCGGGGGGCAGTTAGCCAAAAACATTCAGTACTTC	CASSHPGGQLAKNIQYF
.	TRBJ2-6	TRBV7-3	.	TGTGCCAGCAGCTTTCGGGGGGCTGGCTCTGGGGCCAACGTCCTGACTTTC	CASSFRGAGSGANVLTF
few	TRBJ1-2	TRBV10-3	TRBD1	TGTGCCATCAGTGAGTCTACAGGGGGAGGCTACACCTTC	CAISESTGGGYTF
.	TRBJ1-2	TRBV29-1	TRBD1	TGCAGCGTAGATCAGGGGGCGAGCTATGGCTACACCTTC	CSVDQGASYGYTF
.	TRBJ2-7	TRBV11-3	.	TGTGCCAGCAGCCGCGGGGTGGAGCAGTACTTC	CASSRGVEQYF
.	TRBJ2-2	TRBV9	.	TGTGCCAGCAGCGCCGGGACTCCTGAAGTCGGCGGGGAGCTGTTTTTT	CASSAGTPEVGGELFF
.	TRBJ2-3	TRBV12-5	.	TGTGCTAGTGGTTTCTACGGGAACAGCGCAGATACGCAGTATTTT	CASGFYGNSADTQYF
.	TRBJ1-6	TRBV5-1	TRBD1	TGCGCCAGCAGCTTACAGGGGTCGTATAATTCACCCCTCCACTTT	CASSLQGSYNSPLHF
.	TRBJ2-5	TRBV10-2	TRBD2	TGCGCCAGCAGGACTAGCGGGAGGGCCATCGTCGAAGAGACCCAGTACTTC	CASRTSGRAIVEETQYF
.	TRBJ1-2	TRBV18	TRBD1	TGTGCCAGCTCACGACAGGGGAGTGACTATGGCTACACCTTC	CASSRQGSDYGYTF
.	TRBJ1-5	TRBV6-5	.	TGTGCCAGCAGCTCGGGACACCTTAGCAATCAGCCCCAGCATTTT	CASSSGHLSNQPQHF
.	TRBJ2-3	TRBV4-2	.	TGTGCCAGCAGCCAAGATCACCGGGGCACAGATACGCAGTATTTT	CASSQDHRGTDTQYF
once	TRBJ1-1	TRBV29-1	.	TGCAGCGGGGGGGGACATCAGAACACTGAAGCTTTCTTT	CSGGGHQNTEAFF
.	TRBJ2-7	TRBV7-2	.	TGTGCCAGCAGCGGGTGGGGCGGGGCTAATTCCTACGAGCAGTACTTC	CASSGWGGANSYEQYF
.	TRBJ2-7	TRBV13	.	TGTGCCAGCAGCTCGTATTTGCGCAAGCCCTACGAGCAGTACTTC	CASSSYLRKPYEQYF
.	TRBJ2-6	TRBV9	.	TGTGCCAGCAGCATGGGACAAGCCTCTGGGGCCAACGTCCTGACTTTC	CASSMGQASGANVLTF
.	TRBJ1-5	TRBV2	.	TGTGCCAGCAAAGCAGGAGCGGGGAGGGGGAATCAGCCCCAGCATTTT	CASKAGAGRGNQPQHF
.	TRBJ1-1	TRBV7-9	TRBD1	TGTGCCAGCAGCATACGGGACAGTGAAGCTTTCTTT	CASSIRDSEAFF
.	TRBJ2-1	TRBV11-3	TRBD1	TGTGCCAGCAGCTTAAGGCAGGGGGTTTACAGCTCCTACAATGAGCAGTTCTTC	CASSLRQGVYSSYNEQFF
.	TRBJ1-3	TRBV6-5	.	TGTGCCAGCAGTTCCCTCGGCGGGGTTGGAAACACCATATATTTT	CASSSLGGVGNTIYF
.	TRBJ1-5	TRBV19	.	TGTGCCAGTAGGGGGAGGGGGGGTCAGCCCCAGCATTTT	CASRGRGGQPQHF
.	TRBJ2-5	TRBV7-9	.	TGTGCCAGCAGGTTTGCAGACCAAGAGACCCAGTACTTC	CASRFADQETQYF
few	TRBJ1-4	TRBV7-9	.	TGTGCCAGCAGCTTTTACCGGGGTTTGAACGAAAAACTGTTTTTT	CASSFYRGLNEKLFF
.	TRBJ2-7	TRBV7-3	TRBD1	TGTGCCAGCAGCTCCCCGGACAGGGGCGGTGTGCAGTACTTC	CASSSPDRGGVQYF
.	TRBJ2-7	TRBV18	TRBD2	TGTGCCAGCTCACCGGGACTAGCGGGGGACTACGAGCAGTACTTC	CASSPGLAGDYEQYF
few	TRBJ1-4	TRBV5-1	TRBD1	TGCGCCAGCAGCTCGGGACAGGGGAGTGAAAAACTGTTTTTT	CASSSGQGSEKLFF
.	TRBJ1-5	TRBV4-2	.	TGTGCCAGCAGCCAAGATGCGGAAGATCAGCCCCAGCATTTT	CASSQDAEDQPQHF
.	TRBJ1-1	TRBV6-5	TRBD1	TGTGCCAGCAGTCGGGACAGAATGAACACTGAAGCTTTCTTT	CASSRDRMNTEAFF
.	TRBJ1-4	TRBV2	TRBD1	TGTGCCAGCAAAGGACAGGGGGCTTTTGGTGAAAAACTGTTTTTT	CASKGQGAFGEKLFF
.	TRBJ2-1	TRBV5-4	TRBD2	TGTGCCAGCAGCTACTTATTAGCGGGATTCTCCTACAATGAGCAGTTCTTC	CASSYLLAGFSYNEQFF
.	TRBJ2-3	TRBV5-1	TRBD2	TGCGCCAGCAGCCCAGGACTAGCGGGAGGCACAGATACGCAGTATTTT	CASSPGLAGGTDTQYF
.	TRBJ2-1	TRBV11-3	.	TGTGCCAGCAGCTTAGATAAGGACTTCCCGTACAATGAGCAGTTCTTC	CASSLDKDFPYNEQFF
.	TRBJ1-1	TRBV19	.	TGTGCCAGTAGTAAGAGGAAACAGGGCACTGAAGCTTTCTTT	CASSKRKQGTEAFF
.	TRBJ1-4	TRBV28	.	TGTGCCAGCAGTTTCGGTGCAACTAATGAAAAACTGTTTTTT	CASSFGATNEKLFF
.	TRBJ1-2	TRBV5-1	.	TGCGCCAGCAGCCCGCAAGGGACACAGAGACCTAACTATGGCTACACCTTC	CASSPQGTQRPNYGYTF
.	TRBJ2-7	TRBV5-1	.	TGCGCCAGCAGGGGCCAGGGCTCCAGCGACGAGCAGTACTTC	CASRGQGSSDEQYF
.	TRBJ1-1	TRBV5-1	.	TGCGCCAGCAGCCCCGATATCGGGGGGGCGCGTAGGGCTTTCTTT	CASSPDIGGARRAFF
once	TRBJ1-2	TRBV7-9	.	TGTGCCAGCAGCTTGGCTGTCAGGGTCGGTCCTGGCTACACCTTC	CASSLAVRVGPGYTF
.	TRBJ1-2	TRBV3-1/TRBV3-2	.	TGTGCCAGCAGCCAAGATCTTGGTCACAGGGAAAATGGCTACACCTTC	CASSQDLGHRENGYTF
.	TRBJ1-5	TRBV30	TRBD1	TGTGCCTGGACCGGACAGGGGAGGCAGCCCCAGCATTTT	CAWTGQGRQPQHF